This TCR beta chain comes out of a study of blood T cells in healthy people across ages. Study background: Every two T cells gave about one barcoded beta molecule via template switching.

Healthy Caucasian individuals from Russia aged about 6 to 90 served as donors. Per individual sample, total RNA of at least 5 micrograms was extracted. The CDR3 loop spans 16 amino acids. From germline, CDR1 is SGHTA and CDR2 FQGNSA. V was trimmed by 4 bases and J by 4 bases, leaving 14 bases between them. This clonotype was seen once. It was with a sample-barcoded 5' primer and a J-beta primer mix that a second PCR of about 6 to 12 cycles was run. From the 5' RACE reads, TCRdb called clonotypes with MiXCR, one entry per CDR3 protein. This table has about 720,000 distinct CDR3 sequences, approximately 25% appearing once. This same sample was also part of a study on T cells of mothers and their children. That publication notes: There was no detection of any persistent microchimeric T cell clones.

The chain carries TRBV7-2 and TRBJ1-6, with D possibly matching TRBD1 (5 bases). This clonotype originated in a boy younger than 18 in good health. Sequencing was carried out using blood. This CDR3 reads CASSSQGMGYNSPLHF. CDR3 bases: TGTGCCAGCAGCTCTCAGGGTATGGGGTATAATTCACCCCTCCACTTT.